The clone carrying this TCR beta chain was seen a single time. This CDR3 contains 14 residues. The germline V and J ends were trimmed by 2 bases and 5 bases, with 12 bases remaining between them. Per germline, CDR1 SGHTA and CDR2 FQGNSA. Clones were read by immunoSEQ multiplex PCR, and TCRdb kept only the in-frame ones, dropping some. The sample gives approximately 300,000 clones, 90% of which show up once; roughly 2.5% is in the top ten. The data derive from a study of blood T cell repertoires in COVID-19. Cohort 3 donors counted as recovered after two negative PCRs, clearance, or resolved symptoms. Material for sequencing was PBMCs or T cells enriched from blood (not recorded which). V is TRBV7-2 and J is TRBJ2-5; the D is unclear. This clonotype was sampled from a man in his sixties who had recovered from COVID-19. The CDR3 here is CASSLTPIGETQYF. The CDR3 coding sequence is TGTGCCAGCAGCTTAACCCCCATCGGGGAGACCCAGTACTTC.